Presented here are 32 T cell receptor beta chains from one specimen sequenced in a study of blood T cells in healthy people across ages. Alongside a J-beta primer mix, a sample-barcoded 5' primer served in a second PCR lasting about 6 to 11 cycles. MiXCR was run by TCRdb on the 5' RACE reads, yielding one entry per CDR3 protein. The table shows some 730,000 distinct CDR3 sequences, with about 24% occurring only once. Sequencing was carried out using blood. The receptors shown here come from a man aged 70-80 years in good health.

This chain uses TRBV20-1 with TRBJ2-1, with a weak D call TRBD2 (7 bases). This CDR3 is 12 amino acids long. Germline CDR1 DFQATT, CDR2 SNEGSKA (reference sequence). The CDR3 loop reads CRGGGQIFEQFF. CDR3 sequence (DNA): TGCAGGGGAGGGGGGCAAATATTCGAGCAGTTCTTC.

This clonotype was found a few times. The chain joins TRBV10-3 to TRBJ1-5; no clear D. The CDR3 covers 14 residues. In germline, CDR1 is ENHRY, CDR2 SYGVKD. Trimming removed 3 bases from V and 5 bases from J, with 11 bases in between. The CDR3 coding sequence is TGTGCCATCAGTGATAACGTCCTGGATCAGCCCCAGCATTTT. Translation: CAISDNVLDQPQHF.

This clonotype turned up a few times. A read error may account for a junction end that differs from germline. The rearrangement uses TRBV6-6 and TRBJ2-7; D is possibly TRBD2 (5 bases). This CDR3 is built from 16 residues. CDR1 is MNHNY and CDR2 is SVGAGI in the germline V gene (reference sequence). CDR3 sequence: CASSDSRGSTAVQQYF. CDR3 DNA sequence: TGTGCCAGCAGTGACTCTCGAGGGTCGACGGCTGTACAGCAGTACTTC.

V gene TRBV12-3 or TRBV12-4 combines with J gene TRBJ2-5; the D is unclear. The better agreement between TRBJ2-1 and the DNA end casts doubt on the J call. The CDR3 spans 14 residues. DNA of the CDR3: TGTGCCAGCCGCTCCCTGGGGTTAGTCAATGAGCAGTTCTTC. It translates to CASRSLGLVNEQFF.

The chain is built from TRBV20-1 and TRBJ2-5; D is possibly TRBD2 (7 bases). V lost 6 bases, J lost 3 bases, and 14 bases lay in between. The CDR3 contains 13 residues. Germline CDR1 reads DFQATT; CDR2 reads SNEGSKA (reference sequence). CDR3 residues: CSAGGGVEETQYF. The CDR3 region has the DNA TGCAGTGCGGGAGGGGGTGTCGAAGAGACCCAGTACTTC.

Regarding this clonotype: A much larger clone differs by one base, so this may be a read error. The chain employs TRBV29-1 and TRBJ2-1; no clear D gene. The J call is doubtful: the DNA matches TRBJ2-5 better. The germline V gene has CDR1 SQVTM and CDR2 ANQGSEA. This CDR3 has 12 amino acids. CDR3 bases: TGCAGCGTTGACCAGATACAAGCGACCCAGTACTTC. Amino acids: CSVDQIQATQYF.

Only one count was recorded for this clonotype. J is TRBJ2-1 and V is TRBV20-1; TRBD2 aligns across 11 bases. The germline CDR1 and CDR2 sequences are DFQATT and SNEGSKA (reference sequence). Losses at the gene ends were 2 bases for V and 4 bases for J; bases not matched to a gene: 4. The CDR3 length is 15 residues. This CDR3 reads CSARPGLADYNEQFF. In DNA, the CDR3 is TGCAGTGCTAGACCGGGACTAGCGGATTACAATGAGCAGTTCTTC.

This clonotype was seen a handful of times. The CDR3 DNA reads TGTGCCAGCAGCCAAGGAGGGAAGCGGGGGAACGGAGATACGCAGTATTTT. This gives the protein CASSQGGKRGNGDTQYF. This chain joins TRBV4-2 and TRBJ2-3; the match to TRBD2 covers 8 bases. The length of the CDR3 is 17 residues. After removal of 1 base from V and 5 bases from J, the junction contained 11 bases not matched to a gene. The V gene's germline CDR1 is LGHNA and CDR2 YNFKEQ.

This clonotype appeared a few times. This chain connects TRBV10-3 to TRBJ2-3; 8 bases are shared with TRBD1. V trimming: 6 bases; J trimming: 6 bases; junction bases outside the gene matches: 8. CDR3 size: 14 residues. Germline V gene lookup returns CDR1 ENHRY and CDR2 SYGVKD. The CDR3 nucleotides read TGTGCCATCAGGACGGGACAGGCGGGGGATACGCAGTATTTT. Translation: CAIRTGQAGDTQYF.

V is TRBV13 and J is TRBJ1-5; 8 bases map to TRBD1. The junction had 3 bases not matched to a gene; V was cut back by 5 bases and J by 6 bases. Germline V gene data show CDR1 as PRHDT and CDR2 as FYEKMQ (reference sequence). This CDR3 region has 13 residues. The CDR3 nucleotides are TGTGCCAGCAGCGCACAGGGGGTTCAGCCCCAGCATTTT. Its protein is CASSAQGVQPQHF.

This clonotype was counted only a few times. CDR3 DNA: TGTGCCAGCAGTTCTGGAGGCCCGAGAGACATTCAGTACTTC. Translating gives CASSSGGPRDIQYF. The rearrangement joins TRBV27 to TRBJ2-4; maybe TRBD2 (5 bases). The CDR3 has 14 amino acids. From germline, CDR1 is MNHEY and CDR2 SMNVEV (reference sequence). V was trimmed by 4 bases and J by 8 bases, leaving 15 bases between them.

This clonotype turned up a few times. The chain is built from TRBV7-8 and TRBJ1-1; D might be TRBD1 (5 bases). V shed 5 bases and J shed 0 bases, with 16 bases lying between them. CDR3 length: 16 residues. Germline V gene lookup returns CDR1 SGHVS and CDR2 FQNEAQ. The CDR3 DNA reads TGTGCCAGCAGCCAGGGCCCGGGCTACATGAACACTGAAGCTTTCTTT. It yields the protein CASSQGPGYMNTEAFF.

There are a few counts of this clonotype. The rearrangement joins TRBV5-1 to TRBJ2-1; D ambiguous. CDR3 length equals 12 residues. Trimming stripped 0 bases from V and 11 bases from J, with 9 bases between. CDR1 SGHRS and CDR2 YFSETQ come from the germline V gene. The chain's CDR3 is CASSLDPEKQFF. CDR3 DNA sequence: TGCGCCAGCAGCTTGGATCCAGAGAAGCAGTTCTTC.

This clonotype was observed at least ten times. V gene TRBV27 combines with J gene TRBJ1-5, with TRBD1 as a possible D gene (5 bases). The CDR3 sequence is 14 residues long. Germline CDR1 and CDR2: MNHEY and SMNVEV (reference sequence). Trimming stripped 5 bases from V and 7 bases from J, with 15 bases between. In DNA, the CDR3 is TGTGCCAGCAGTCCCACCGGGGGATCGCAGCCCCAGCATTTT. This sequence encodes CASSPTGGSQPQHF.

This clonotype has just one count. This chain joins TRBV6-5 and TRBJ1-2, with a tentative D call TRBD1 (5 bases). Deletions cut 8 bases from V and 1 base from J, with 11 bases between. Germline loops: CDR1 MNHEY, CDR2 SVGAGI. The length of the CDR3 is 13 residues. CDR3 amino acids: CASQTGRNYGYTF. The CDR3 DNA follows: TGTGCCAGCCAGACGGGACGTAACTATGGCTACACCTTC.

In regard to this clonotype: A junction boundary mismatches the germline segment, possibly from a read error. The J gene is TRBJ2-1, the V gene TRBV12-3 or TRBV12-4, with 9 bases aligning to TRBD2. The CDR3 is 12 residues long. CDR3 region: CASSLSPSGVSF. The CDR3 bases are TGTGCCAGCAGTTTGTCCCCTAGCGGGGTCTCCTTC.

The chain couples TRBV12-3 or TRBV12-4 to TRBJ2-3; D remains unclear. The CDR3 has 12 amino acids. V was cut by 6 bases and J by 5 bases, with 9 bases left in between. The CDR3 is CASRLVGDTQYF. CDR3 DNA sequence: TGTGCCAGCAGATTGGTGGGAGATACGCAGTATTTT.

The CDR3 region is CASSSGAGIDQPQHF. DNA for the CDR3: TGCGCCAGCAGCTCGGGGGCGGGGATTGATCAGCCCCAGCATTTT. V gene TRBV5-1 combines with J gene TRBJ1-5; maybe TRBD1 (6 bases). Germline loops: CDR1 SGHRS, CDR2 YFSETQ. This CDR3 contains 15 residues. V shed 3 bases and J shed 5 bases, with 15 bases lying between them.

The J gene is TRBJ2-7, the V gene TRBV6-5; D ambiguous. The CDR3 runs 13 residues. Trimming removed 2 bases from V and 1 base from J, with 6 bases in between. The germline V gene has CDR1 MNHEY and CDR2 SVGAGI. The CDR3 region has the DNA TGTGCCAGCAGTTACACCAGGTCCTACGAGCAGTACTTC. This translates into CASSYTRSYEQYF.

This sequence joins TRBV7-2 and TRBJ2-7; 8 bases align to TRBD2. From germline, CDR1 is SGHTA and CDR2 FQGNSA. This CDR3 is 15 amino acids long. The V gene end was trimmed by 1 base and the J gene end by 1 base; junction bases not matched to a gene: 3. This CDR3 is CASSLGLARSYEQYF. CDR3 nucleotide sequence: TGTGCCAGCAGCTTAGGACTAGCGCGGTCCTACGAGCAGTACTTC.

This clonotype was observed a few times. The genes are TRBV5-1 and TRBJ2-2; TRBD2 matches 10 bases. The germline CDR1 and CDR2 sequences are SGHRS and YFSETQ. The J segment lost 7 bases and the V segment lost 4 bases, leaving 13 bases of the junction unmatched. The CDR3 spans 17 residues. As DNA, the CDR3 is TGCGCCAGCAGCGCGATACTAGCGGGGCCTAAGGTCGGGGAGCTGTTTTTT. The encoded protein is CASSAILAGPKVGELFF.

This chain links TRBV29-1 with TRBJ1-1, with D hard to call. The CDR3 contains 12 residues. The V end lost 5 bases, the J end lost 9 bases, and 16 bases lay between the germline ends. Looked up from germline, CDR1 is SQVTM and CDR2 is ANQGSEA. CDR3 bases: TGCAGCGTTCTAGTAACCACTGCGCAAGCTTTCTTT. This encodes CSVLVTTAQAFF.

The chain is built from TRBV10-3 and TRBJ1-2, with D possibly being TRBD1 (5 bases). CDR1 is ENHRY and CDR2 is SYGVKD in the germline V gene. There are 14 residues in the CDR3. Trimming shortened V by 5 bases and J by 2 bases, and 12 bases separated the two germline ends. Here the CDR3 reads CAISPGLQNYGYTF. In DNA, the CDR3 is TGTGCCATCAGTCCGGGACTCCAAAACTATGGCTACACCTTC.

The CDR3 DNA is TGTGCCAGCAGCGTAGATGTCTCTGGGGCCAACGTCCTGACTTTC. Residues: CASSVDVSGANVLTF. The chain has TRBV9 and TRBJ2-6, with no clear D. Germline V CDR1 and CDR2: SGDLS, YYNGEE. This CDR3 spans 15 amino acids. Trimming shortened V by 0 bases and J by 0 bases, and 4 bases separated the two germline ends.

This clonotype showed up just a few times. The chain is built from TRBV29-1 and TRBJ1-1; D unresolved. Germline V lookup: CDR1 SQVTM, CDR2 ANQGSEA. The CDR3 runs to 10 residues. Trimming removed 5 bases from V and 1 base from J, with 2 bases in between. This chain's CDR3 is CSVKNTEAFF. The CDR3 DNA reads TGCAGCGTTAAGAACACTGAAGCTTTCTTT.

This clonotype appeared many times. The chain links TRBV7-6 to TRBJ2-1; the D is unclear. Germline V gene lookup returns CDR1 SGHVS and CDR2 FNYEAQ. With 2 bases removed from V and 0 bases from J, the gap between germline ends came to 17 bases. This CDR3 contains 18 residues. The CDR3: CASSLSPPRSYSYNEQFF. The DNA for the CDR3 is TGTGCCAGCAGCTTATCTCCCCCCAGATCATACTCCTACAATGAGCAGTTCTTC.

The CDR3 is CASSQQDTQYF. The CDR3 bases are TGTGCCAGCAGCCAACAGGATACGCAGTATTTT. V and J are TRBV11-3 and TRBJ2-3; D is undetermined. In germline, CDR1 is SGHNT, CDR2 YENEEA. The CDR3 is made up of 11 amino acids. V was trimmed by 5 bases and J by 6 bases, leaving 6 bases between them.

The chain recombines TRBV12-3 or TRBV12-4 with TRBJ2-2, with D tentatively TRBD2 (6 bases). V lost 2 bases and J 5 bases, leaving 12 bases between the germline ends. The CDR3 extends over 15 amino acids. CDR3 sequence reads: CASSLPGLRTGELFF. CDR3 in DNA: TGTGCCAGCAGTTTACCGGGACTTAGAACCGGGGAGCTGTTTTTT.

This clonotype was observed a few times. The chain carries TRBV3-1 and TRBJ2-1; D is unresolved. This CDR3 is built from 19 residues. The V end lost 4 bases, the J end lost 0 bases, and 22 bases lay between the germline ends. Germline V gene sequence: CDR1 LGHDT, CDR2 YNNKEL (reference sequence). CDR3 in DNA: TGTGCCAGCAGCCCGGTGTGGCTGAGAAAAACTACCTCCTACAATGAGCAGTTCTTC. This sequence encodes CASSPVWLRKTTSYNEQFF.

CDR3 coding DNA: TGTGCCAGCAGTAGATCCTACAATGAGCAGTTCTTC. Protein: CASSRSYNEQFF. The V and J genes are TRBV27 and TRBJ2-1, with D uncertain. V lost 5 bases to trimming and J lost 1 base, with 3 bases between them. Germline CDR1 and CDR2: MNHEY and SMNVEV (reference sequence). The CDR3 contains 12 residues.

This clonotype was detected only a few times. The V gene is TRBV6-6, the J gene TRBJ2-3; D is undetermined. The CDR3 sequence is 14 residues long. V lost 6 bases and J lost 1, with 11 bases in between. Germline CDR1 MNHNY, CDR2 SVGAGI (reference sequence). The CDR3 loop is CASRLSDGTDTQYF. The CDR3 DNA follows: TGTGCCAGCAGGCTTTCCGATGGCACAGATACGCAGTATTTT.

The chain combines TRBV7-6 with TRBJ2-5; TRBD1 or TRBD2 may be the D gene (6 bases each). CDR3 size: 15 residues. V was pared by 1 base and J by 5 bases, with 14 bases between. Germline CDR1 reads SGHVS; CDR2 reads FNYEAQ. The CDR3 bases are TGTGCCAGCAGCTTAGTCCCGGGGGCATGGGAGACCCAGTACTTC. Translating it yields CASSLVPGAWETQYF.